This T cell receptor beta chain emerged from a study of CD8+ T cells in alopecia areata. Trimming pared 0 bases from V and 3 bases from J, leaving 13 bases between. Germline V gene lookup returns CDR1 SGHRS and CDR2 YFSETQ. The CDR3 is 15 amino acids. The treatment was: oral pan-JAK inhibitor, 5-10 mg twice daily. Investigators isolated RNA and reverse transcribed it into cDNA to act as the sequencing template. This table comes from immunoSEQ multiplex PCR, and its TCRdb copy is limited to in-frame clones, with some not included. The data show 270,000 or so clones, with 55% to 75% seen just once and approximately 2% held by the top ten.

The receptor was derived from a human donor with alopecia areata. The chain has TRBV5-1 and TRBJ2-7, with TRBD1 as a possible D gene (5 bases). The sequencing here drew on CD4+ T cells sorted from blood, taken at week 24, from a patient treated with tofacitinib. CDR3 residues: CASSLAGDSHYEQYF. CDR3 DNA: TGCGCCAGCAGCTTGGCCGGAGACAGCCACTACGAGCAGTACTTC.